Below are 10 T cell receptor beta chains sequenced from a single sample in a study of blood T cell repertoires in COVID-19. Libraries were prepared by immunoSEQ multiplex PCR; TCRdb keeps only in-frame clonotypes and omits some of them. Here the sample spans under 300,000 clones, about four fifths being singletons. The source material was peripheral blood. The receptor source for this set is a man older than 75 with acute or convalescent COVID-19.

V usage is TRBV28 and J usage is TRBJ2-1, with TRBD1 matching over 8 bases. The CDR3 has 16 amino acids. With V trimmed by 7 bases and J by 15 bases, 23 bases remained unmatched. The germline V gene encodes CDR1 MDHEN and CDR2 SYDVKM. This chain's CDR3 is CASTPQTGTGLRSPFF. CDR3 nucleotides: TGTGCCAGCACACCCCAGACCGGGACAGGCTTAAGGAGTCCGTTCTTC.

The rearrangement uses TRBV5-3 and TRBJ2-7; TRBD1 agrees at 8 bases. Being an ORF, TRBV5-3 has a function that is uncertain. V shed 7 bases, J shed 2 bases, and the junction held 11 bases outside the gene matches. The CDR3 covers 15 residues. Here the CDR3 DNA reads TGTGCCAGAGGCGCATGGGACAGGCGAACCTACGAGCAGTACTTC. Its translation is CARGAWDRRTYEQYF.

V usage is TRBV7-2 and J usage is TRBJ2-2; the match to TRBD1 covers 7 bases. From germline, CDR1 is SGHTA and CDR2 FQGNSA. CDR3 length: 16 amino acids. Trimming at V came to 5 bases and at J to 0 bases, leaving 6 bases not matched to a gene. The CDR3 protein is CASSHRQGSNTGELFF. The CDR3 DNA follows: TGTGCCAGCAGCCACCGACAGGGCTCGAACACCGGGGAGCTGTTTTTT. Combining the CDR3 with reference TRBV7-2 and TRBJ2-2 gives the whole variable domain GAGVSQSPSNKVTEKGKDVELRCDPISGHTALYWYRQSLGQGLEFLIYFQGNSAPDKSGLPSDRFSAERTGGSVSTLTIQRTQQEDSAVYLCASSHRQGSNTGELFFGEGSRLTVL.

The chain uses TRBV23-1 and TRBJ2-3, with 7 bases aligning to TRBD1. TRBV23-1 has ORF status, its function being uncertain. Germline trimming cut 4 bases from V and 2 bases from J; bases unmatched to any gene: 9. CDR3 length: 16 amino acids. DNA of the CDR3: TGCGCCAGCAGTCGCCATCTGACAGGGTCCACAGATACGCAGTATTTT. This encodes CASSRHLTGSTDTQYF.

The chain links TRBV19 to TRBJ2-7; possible D gene TRBD2, 6 bases. The V gene's germline CDR1 is LNHDA and CDR2 SQIVND (reference sequence). This CDR3 is built from 14 residues. V lost 5 bases to trimming and J lost 6 bases, with 17 bases between them. As DNA, the CDR3 is TGTGCCAGTAGTGCATCCCCGGCGGGGTCCGAGCAGTACTTC. Translating gives CASSASPAGSEQYF.

V usage is TRBV10-2 and J usage is TRBJ1-2; weak D call: TRBD1 (5 bases). This CDR3 has 16 residues. Germline V gene lookup returns CDR1 WSHSY and CDR2 SAAADI. Trimming stripped 2 bases from V and 1 base from J, with 14 bases between. The CDR3, as DNA: TGCGCCAGCAGTGAGGCCAGGGTGGCTTTTAACTATGGCTACACCTTC. Its translation is CASSEARVAFNYGYTF.

This chain links TRBV2 with TRBJ1-5; D not resolved. Trimming stripped 3 bases from V and 3 bases from J, with 6 bases between. The CDR3 covers 13 residues. Germline CDR1 reads SNHLY; CDR2 reads FYNNEI. CDR3 region: CASSDQDNQPQHF. The DNA for the CDR3 is TGTGCCAGCAGTGATCAGGACAATCAGCCCCAGCATTTT.

This clone was picked up a small number of times. The chain recombines TRBV6-5 with TRBJ2-3, with 7 nucleotides matching TRBD2. The CDR3 runs 13 residues. From germline, CDR1 is MNHEY and CDR2 SVGAGI. The junction had 9 bases not matched to a gene; V was cut back by 4 bases and J by 11 bases. CDR3 nucleotides: TGTGCCAGCAGTTCCTCCCGGACTAGTGAGCAGTATTTT. This encodes CASSSSRTSEQYF.

This chain joins TRBV2 and TRBJ1-2; 9 bases agree with TRBD1. Trimming removed 5 bases from V and 6 bases from J; junction bases left unmatched: 10. There are 15 residues in the CDR3. The germline gives CDR1 SNHLY, CDR2 FYNNEI. The CDR3 protein is CASSPPGQGFDGYTF. The CDR3, as DNA: TGTGCCAGCAGTCCACCGGGACAGGGTTTTGATGGCTACACCTTC.

V and J are TRBV6-5 and TRBJ1-3; TRBD1 aligns across 7 bases. Germline-derived CDR1 and CDR2 are MNHEY and SVGAGI. The V gene end was trimmed by 8 bases and the J gene end by 4 bases; junction bases not matched to a gene: 5. The CDR3 is 13 residues long. The CDR3 loop is CASATGAGNTIYF. In nucleotides, the CDR3 is TGTGCCAGCGCAACAGGGGCAGGAAACACCATATATTTT.